This is a list of T cell receptor beta chains from one sample in a study of regulatory dendritic cells for organ transplantation. Their cognate antigens are unknown. TCRdb keeps only in-frame clones here, not all; method: immunoSEQ multiplex PCR. The table lists some 9,600 clones, 55% to 75% of them singletons. The material sequenced was naive CD4+ T cells from blood cultured with dendritic cells. The receptors shown here come from a human donor in good health. The CDR3 runs from the conserved cysteine through the conserved F or W. Fields, in order: V gene, clone size, D gene, J gene, CDR3 protein, CDR3 DNA. The D gene is left open where the match is weak. Size is omitted from some rows. Given values are once, few, many or a class for expanded clones.

TRBV4-1	once	NA	TRBJ1-1	CASSPSQGDTEAFF	TGCGCCAGCAGCCCGTCACAGGGAGACACTGAAGCTTTCTTT
TRBV6-1	NA	NA	TRBJ2-1	CASIDLASFGNEQFF	TGTGCCAGCATTGACCTAGCTTCCTTTGGCAATGAGCAGTTCTTC
TRBV9	NA	NA	TRBJ1-6	CASSARTANSPLHF	TGTGCCAGCAGCGCCAGGACAGCGAATTCACCCCTCCACTTT
TRBV15	NA	NA	TRBJ1-6	CATSRDSARAGVPLHF	TGTGCCACCAGCAGAGATTCAGCGAGGGCGGGGGTTCCCCTCCACTTT
TRBV9	once	TRBD1	TRBJ2-7	CASSPTGYEQYF	TGTGCCAGCAGCCCGACAGGGTACGAGCAGTACTTC
TRBV2	NA	TRBD2	TRBJ2-3	CASSATGGVDTQYF	TGTGCCAGCAGTGCAACGGGGGGGGTGGATACGCAGTATTTT
TRBV5-1	once	NA	TRBJ1-1	CASSPQGEITEAFF	TGCGCCAGCAGCCCACAGGGTGAGATCACTGAAGCTTTCTTT
TRBV5-1	few	NA	TRBJ1-6	CASSVARGNSPLHF	TGCGCCAGCAGCGTAGCCAGGGGTAATTCACCCCTCCACTTT
TRBV5-4	few	NA	TRBJ1-1	CASGPYMNTEAFF	TGTGCCAGCGGGCCCTACATGAACACTGAAGCTTTCTTT
TRBV19	NA	NA	TRBJ1-4	CASSIGHSTTNEKLFF	TGTGCCAGTAGTATTGGTCATTCTACAACTAATGAAAAACTGTTTTTT
TRBV9	few	NA	TRBJ1-2	CASSAQQEYGYTF	TGTGCCAGCAGCGCCCAACAGGAGTATGGCTACACCTTC
TRBV5-1	NA	NA	TRBJ2-5	CASSPGLSRGETQYF	TGCGCCAGCAGTCCCGGCCTCTCACGGGGAGAGACCCAGTACTTC
TRBV18	few	TRBD2	TRBJ2-7	CASSPRDYSHYEQYF	TGTGCCAGCTCACCACGGGACTATAGCCACTACGAGCAGTACTTC
TRBV5-8	NA	NA	TRBJ1-2	CASSQGSNYGYTF	TGTGCCAGCAGCCAGGGGTCTAACTATGGCTACACCTTC
TRBV11-3	NA	NA	TRBJ1-1	CASSFGNGWGQVNTEAFF	NA
TRBV5-4	NA	NA	TRBJ1-4	CASSSSQGSNEKLFF	TGTGCCAGCAGCTCGAGCCAGGGCTCTAATGAAAAACTGTTTTTT